The clone carrying this T cell receptor beta chain turned up a few times. Antigen unknown. Built from TCR beta cDNA, the libraries had unique molecular identifiers in them. When about 1 to 11 million T cells were used, they gave 500,000 or so cDNA molecules. TCRdb fed the PCR reads into MiXCR, producing one record per CDR3 protein. The sample lists 380,000 or so distinct CDR3 sequences; roughly 38% were seen once. This sample stems from a study of post-analysis software for immune sequencing data. Study conclusions and caveats: TRBV5-6, TRBV5-1 and TRBV20-1 were among a few TRBV segments more frequent in patients than controls. Same-batch samples co-clustered strongly by F measure. In multiple sclerosis, normalized Chao1 diversity was significantly below that of controls.

This CDR3 has 15 amino acids. Germline CDR1 reads SGHVS; CDR2 reads FQNEAQ. Trimming removed 5 bases at V and 0 bases at J, with 11 bases between. Sequencing input: blood. The receptor comes from a girl between 10 and 17 years old with multiple sclerosis. The chain joins TRBV7-8 to TRBJ2-4; no firm D call. The CDR3 sequence is CASSPRFLAKNIQYF. CDR3 sequence (DNA): TGTGCCAGCAGCCCCAGGTTCCTAGCCAAAAACATTCAGTACTTC.